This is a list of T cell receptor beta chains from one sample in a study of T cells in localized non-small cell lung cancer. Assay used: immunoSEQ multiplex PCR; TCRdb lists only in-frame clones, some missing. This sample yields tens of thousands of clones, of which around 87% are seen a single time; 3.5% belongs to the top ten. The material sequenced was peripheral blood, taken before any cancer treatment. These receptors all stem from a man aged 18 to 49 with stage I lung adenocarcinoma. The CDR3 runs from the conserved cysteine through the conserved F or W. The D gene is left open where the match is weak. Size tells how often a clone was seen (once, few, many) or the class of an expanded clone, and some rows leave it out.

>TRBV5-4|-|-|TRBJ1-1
CASSLAGVGNTEAFF
TGTGCCAGCAGCTTGGCAGGCGTGGGGAACACTGAAGCTTTCTTT
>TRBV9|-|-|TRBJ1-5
CASSEGPIMGPQHF
TGTGCCAGCAGCGAGGGCCCGATTATGGGGCCCCAGCATTTT
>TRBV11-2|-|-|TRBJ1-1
CASSFHGGTNTEAFF
TGTGCCAGCAGCTTTCACGGGGGGACGAACACTGAAGCTTTCTTT
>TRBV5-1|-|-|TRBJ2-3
CASSLGGSTDTQYF
TGCGCCAGCAGCTTAGGGGGGAGCACAGATACGCAGTATTTT
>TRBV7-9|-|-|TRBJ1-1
CASSWGQRNTEAFF
TGTGCCAGCAGTTGGGGACAAAGGAACACTGAAGCTTTCTTT
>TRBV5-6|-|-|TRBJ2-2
CASSLGMRGHTGELFF
TGTGCCAGCAGCTTGGGGATGAGGGGACACACCGGGGAGCTGTTTTTT
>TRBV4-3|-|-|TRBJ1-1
CASSQVGDSGGAFF
TGCGCCAGCAGCCAAGTTGGTGACAGCGGAGGAGCTTTCTTT
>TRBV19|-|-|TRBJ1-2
CASSILLRPGNGYYGYTF
TGTGCCAGTAGTATCCTTTTAAGGCCAGGGAACGGATACTATGGCTACACCTTC
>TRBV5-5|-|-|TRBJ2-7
CASSWGDVPGEQYF
TGTGCCAGCAGCTGGGGGGATGTACCTGGGGAGCAGTACTTC
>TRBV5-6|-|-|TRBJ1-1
CASSLQGRRNTEAFF
TGTGCCAGCAGCTTGCAGGGTCGGCGGAACACTGAAGCTTTCTTT
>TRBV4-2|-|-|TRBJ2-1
CASRRGQLGSYNEQFF
TGTGCCAGCAGGCGAGGACAGTTAGGTTCCTACAATGAGCAGTTCTTC
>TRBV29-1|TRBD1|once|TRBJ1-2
CSVEHRGRSYGYTF
TGCAGCGTTGAGCACAGGGGGCGCAGCTATGGCTACACCTTC
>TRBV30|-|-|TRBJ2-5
CAWIPDQETQYF
TGTGCCTGGATACCGGATCAAGAGACCCAGTACTTC
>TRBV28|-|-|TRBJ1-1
CASSLWGVPTEAFF
TGTGCCAGCAGTTTATGGGGGGTCCCCACTGAAGCTTTCTTT
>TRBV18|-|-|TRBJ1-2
CASSRDALNYGYTF
TGTGCCAGCTCACGGGACGCGCTAAACTATGGCTACACCTTC
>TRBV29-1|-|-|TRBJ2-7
CSVEDSPSYEQYF
TGCAGCGTTGAAGACAGCCCTTCCTACGAGCAGTACTTC
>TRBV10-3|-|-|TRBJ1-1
CAISESRGNTEAFF
TGTGCCATCAGTGAGAGCAGGGGGAACACTGAAGCTTTCTTT
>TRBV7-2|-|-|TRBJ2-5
CASSLDLGTETQYF
TGTGCCAGCAGCTTAGATTTAGGGACCGAGACCCAGTACTTC
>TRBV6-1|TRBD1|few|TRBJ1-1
CASRRDRGMNTEAFF
TGTGCCAGCAGAAGGGACAGGGGCATGAACACTGAAGCTTTCTTT
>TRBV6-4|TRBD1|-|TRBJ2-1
CASSVDRANLGEQFF
TGTGCCAGCAGCGTAGACAGGGCGAATTTAGGGGAGCAGTTCTTC
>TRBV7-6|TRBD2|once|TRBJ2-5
CASSLGALAGGRETQYF
TGTGCCAGCAGCCTAGGCGCCCTAGCGGGGGGGCGAGAGACCCAGTACTTC
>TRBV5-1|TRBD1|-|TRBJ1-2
CASSSAGTVGGYTF
TGCGCCAGCAGCTCCGCCGGGACAGTCGGTGGCTACACCTTC
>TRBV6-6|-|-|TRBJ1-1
CASSMGGTEAFF
TGTGCCAGCAGCATGGGAGGAACTGAAGCTTTCTTT
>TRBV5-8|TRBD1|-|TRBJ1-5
CASGTGGSQPQHF
TGTGCCAGCGGGACAGGGGGCAGTCAGCCCCAGCATTTT
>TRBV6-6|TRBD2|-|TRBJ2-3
CASSPRSGGVVDTQYF
TGTGCCAGCAGTCCCCGTAGCGGGGGGGTGGTAGATACGCAGTATTTT
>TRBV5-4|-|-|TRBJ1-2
CASSAGTFYGYTF
TGTGCCAGCAGCGCCGGGACATTTTATGGCTACACCTTC
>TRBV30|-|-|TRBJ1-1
CAWSSDSARQAFF
TGTGCCTGGAGTTCCGACAGTGCAAGGCAAGCTTTCTTT
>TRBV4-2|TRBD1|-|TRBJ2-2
CASRPGTGATGELFF
TGTGCCAGCAGACCAGGGACAGGGGCCACCGGGGAGCTGTTTTTT
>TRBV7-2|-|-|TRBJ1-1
CASSRQSNTEAFF
TGTGCCAGCAGCCGACAGTCAAACACTGAAGCTTTCTTT
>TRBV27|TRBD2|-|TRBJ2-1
CASSFWLAGNNEQFF
TGTGCCAGCAGTTTTTGGCTAGCGGGTAACAATGAGCAGTTCTTC
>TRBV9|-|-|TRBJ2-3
CASSEAATDTQYF
TGTGCCAGCAGCGAGGCAGCCACAGATACGCAGTATTTT